One sample yielded the 18 T cell receptor beta chains listed below, sequenced in a study of long-term antiretroviral therapy in people with HIV. Researchers ran immunoSEQ v3.0 at survey level. Repertoires were generated with immunoSEQ multiplex PCR, while TCRdb's copy carries only in-frame clones and drops some. The data show fewer than 45,000 clones, with approximately 94% seen just once and just over 3.5% held by the top ten. The sample in question was unsorted PBMCs, obtained 4.1 years after starting antiretroviral therapy. These receptors were taken from a woman between 50 and 59 years old with HIV.

The chain recombines TRBV6-6 with TRBJ2-5, with D hard to call. V shed 5 bases and J shed 5 bases, with 12 bases lying between them. Germline CDR1 MNHNY, CDR2 SVGAGI (reference sequence). CDR3 length equals 13 residues. The CDR3 nucleotides are TGTGCCAGCAGTCCGCGGACGGGTGAGACCCAGTACTTC. It codes for CASSPRTGETQYF.

This clone was picked up one time. J is TRBJ2-5 and V is TRBV6-1; D gene unclear. The tail of the sequence fits TRBJ2-7 better, so the J call may be wrong. Per germline, CDR1 MNHNS and CDR2 SASEGT. This CDR3 contains 13 residues. The CDR3 loop reads CASSKESSYEQYF. The CDR3 coding sequence is TGTGCCAGCAGTAAAGAGTCCTCCTACGAGCAGTACTTC.

The rearrangement links TRBV5-4 to TRBJ2-5; D is uncertain. The CDR3 has 15 residues. Germline-derived CDR1 and CDR2 are SGHNT and YYREEE (reference sequence). Trimming removed 5 bases at V and 4 bases at J, with 18 bases between. Here the CDR3 reads CASSYTQVQGETQYF. The CDR3 nucleotides are TGTGCCAGCAGTTACACCCAGGTACAAGGAGAGACCCAGTACTTC.

This rearrangement joins TRBV28 to TRBJ1-2; D is uncertain. CDR1 and CDR2 from the germline V gene are MDHEN and SYDVKM. This CDR3 spans 13 amino acids. V gave up 7 bases and J gave up 8 bases, with 17 bases separating them. DNA for the CDR3: TGTGCCAGCACCTTAGGCCAGGCGGCGGGCTACACCTTC. It translates to CASTLGQAAGYTF.

The chain couples TRBV6-5 to TRBJ2-3; 9 positions agree with TRBD2. CDR1 MNHEY and CDR2 SVGAGI come from the germline V gene. The junction had 7 bases not matched to a gene; V was cut back by 8 bases and J by 1 base. CDR3 length equals 15 residues. The DNA of the CDR3 is TGTGCCAGCGGACAGGCTAGCGGGGGCACAGATACGCAGTATTTT. It codes for CASGQASGGTDTQYF.

The genes are TRBV4-2 and TRBJ2-2; the D is unclear. Between the trimmed V and J ends, which lost 1 base and 0 bases, there was a span of 6 bases. The CDR3 sequence is 15 residues long. CDR1 LGHNA and CDR2 YNFKEQ come from the germline V gene. CDR3 sequence reads: CASSQGRSNTGELFF. CDR3 bases: TGTGCCAGCAGCCAAGGGCGGTCGAACACCGGGGAGCTGTTTTTT.

V usage is TRBV5-5 and J usage is TRBJ2-5; D might be TRBD1 (6 bases). Germline V gives CDR1 SGHKS, CDR2 YYEKEE (reference sequence). The length of the CDR3 is 15 residues. Trimming shortened V by 4 bases and J by 4 bases, and 17 bases separated the two germline ends. Here the CDR3 DNA reads TGTGCCAGCAGCCCCCTATTACAGGGTGGAGAGACCCAGTACTTC. Protein: CASSPLLQGGETQYF.

The chain recombines TRBV29-1 with TRBJ2-7, with 13 bases identical to TRBD2. The CDR3 is made up of 13 amino acids. With 4 bases clipped from V and 6 bases from J, the junction kept 3 bases outside the gene matches. Germline V gene sequence: CDR1 SQVTM, CDR2 ANQGSEA. The DNA of the CDR3 is TGCAGCGTTGGGGGGACTAGCGGGGTCGAGCAGTACTTC. Translation: CSVGGTSGVEQYF.

The V gene is TRBV7-2, the J gene TRBJ2-3, with a tentative D call TRBD2 (7 bases). CDR1 SGHTA and CDR2 FQGNSA come from the germline V gene. The CDR3 totals 17 residues. The V gene lost 1 base and the J gene lost 0 bases, with 14 bases spanning the gap. The CDR3 spells CASSLEMRGPSTDTQYF. The CDR3 coding sequence is TGTGCCAGCAGCTTAGAAATGCGGGGGCCCAGCACAGATACGCAGTATTTT. Using reference TRBV7-2 and TRBJ2-3 for the parts outside the CDR3, the full variable domain is GAGVSQSPSNKVTEKGKDVELRCDPISGHTALYWYRQSLGQGLEFLIYFQGNSAPDKSGLPSDRFSAERTGGSVSTLTIQRTQQEDSAVYLCASSLEMRGPSTDTQYFGPGTRLTVL.

The chain uses TRBV5-5 and TRBJ1-2, with D perhaps matching TRBD1 (5 bases). This CDR3 region has 16 residues. Germline V gene data show CDR1 as SGHKS and CDR2 as YYEKEE (reference sequence). With 0 bases removed from V and 7 bases from J, the gap between germline ends came to 19 bases. CDR3 sequence reads: CASSLAVGASESGYTF. In DNA form, the CDR3 reads TGTGCCAGCAGCTTGGCGGTTGGGGCCAGCGAGAGTGGCTACACCTTC.

The chain is built from TRBV10-3 and TRBJ2-5; TRBD1 is a possible D gene (5 bases). The CDR3 totals 13 residues. V was shortened by 6 bases and J by 0 bases, with 8 bases between the two germline ends. In germline, CDR1 is ENHRY, CDR2 SYGVKD. CDR3 protein: CAIRLTDQETQYF. The CDR3 DNA reads as TGTGCCATCAGGTTGACAGACCAAGAGACCCAGTACTTC.

The gene calls are TRBV2 and TRBJ2-1, with 8 nucleotides matching TRBD1. Germline CDR1 is SNHLY and CDR2 is FYNNEI. V lost 5 bases, J lost 7 bases, and 7 bases stayed unmatched. The CDR3 is made up of 14 amino acids. The CDR3 sequence: CASSSRTGRNEQFF. In DNA, the CDR3 is TGTGCCAGCAGTTCCCGGACAGGGAGAAATGAGCAGTTCTTC.

The rearrangement links TRBV11-2 to TRBJ2-7; 10 bases fit TRBD2. Germline V gene data show CDR1 as SGHAT and CDR2 as FQNNGV. With 5 bases clipped from V and 6 bases from J, the junction kept 10 bases outside the gene matches. The CDR3 runs 15 residues. CDR3 region: CASSQRSGGAIEQYF. CDR3 coding DNA: TGTGCCAGCAGCCAACGCAGCGGGGGGGCTATCGAGCAGTACTTC.

This sequence joins TRBV7-3 and TRBJ2-6; no definite D call. Trimming took off 4 bases at V and 7 bases at J, with 14 bases between the two ends. Germline values: CDR1 SGHTA, CDR2 FQGTGA. This CDR3 contains 15 residues. The CDR3 DNA reads TGTGCCAGCAGCTCTTCCACCTCTCAAGCCAACGTCCTGACTTTC. It translates to CASSSSTSQANVLTF.

The chain has TRBV19 and TRBJ1-1; D is possibly TRBD1 (6 bases). CDR1 LNHDA and CDR2 SQIVND come from the germline V gene (reference sequence). This CDR3 is built from 13 residues. V was shortened by 5 bases and J by 3 bases, with 10 bases between the two germline ends. In nucleotides, the CDR3 is TGTGCCAGTAGTTCAGGGGCCCACACTGAAGCTTTCTTT. It codes for CASSSGAHTEAFF. The variable domain in full, completed from reference TRBV19 and TRBJ1-1, reads DGGITQSPKYLFRKEGQNVTLSCEQNLNHDAMYWYRQDPGQGLRLIYYSQIVNDFQKGDIAEGYSVSREKKESFPLTVTSAQKNPTAFYLCASSSGAHTEAFFGQGTRLTVV.

This sequence joins TRBV7-9 and TRBJ1-4, with a tentative D call TRBD1 (5 bases). The CDR3 spans 17 residues. The germline V gene has CDR1 SEHNR and CDR2 FQNEAQ (reference sequence). V shed 2 bases and J shed 0 bases, with 13 bases lying between them. For the CDR3, the DNA is TGTGCCAGCAGCTTAAAGGGGACTCCTGCAACTAATGAAAAACTGTTTTTT. Amino acid sequence: CASSLKGTPATNEKLFF. Supplemented by reference TRBV7-9 and TRBJ1-4, the full variable domain reads DTGVSQNPRHKITKRGQNVTFRCDPISEHNRLYWYRQTLGQGPEFLTYFQNEAQLEKSRLLSDRFSAERPKGSFSTLEIQRTEQGDSAMYLCASSLKGTPATNEKLFFGSGTQLSVL.

The chain is built from TRBV11-2 and TRBJ1-2; 7 nucleotides agree with TRBD1. J was trimmed by 5 bases and V by 5 bases; bases with no gene match: 8. CDR3 length: 14 residues. Germline-derived CDR1 and CDR2 are SGHAT and FQNNGV. The chain's CDR3 is CASSPEDRWYGYTF. The CDR3, as DNA: TGTGCCAGCAGCCCCGAGGACAGGTGGTATGGCTACACCTTC.

This clone was seen once. This chain joins TRBV6-1 and TRBJ2-3; D is unresolved. V dropped 1 base and J dropped 1 base, with 12 bases sitting between them. CDR1 and CDR2 from the germline V gene are MNHNS and SASEGT. The CDR3 totals 16 residues. The CDR3 region is CASSEGSLRRTDTQYF. The CDR3 nucleotides are TGTGCCAGCAGTGAAGGGTCTCTAAGACGCACAGATACGCAGTATTTT.